The entry below describes one T cell receptor (beta chain). CDR3 length equals 12 residues. The germline CDR1 and CDR2 sequences are SGHTA and FQGNSA. V lost 2 bases and J lost 4, with 4 bases in between. This sample is part of a study of T cell repertoires in aging, cancer and after chemotherapy. The template was genomic DNA from peripheral blood, not RNA. TRB rearrangements spanning V, D and J were amplified using mixed TRB-A/B primers. TCRdb reprocessed the multiplex PCR reads via MiXCR and lists one record per CDR3 protein. The sample has 10,000 to 15,000 distinct CDR3 sequences, 35% to 45% seen once.

The TCR sequence derives from a human donor in good health. The donor label of this sample is uncertain. Sequenced: blood. The chain joins TRBV7-2 to TRBJ2-3; D not resolved. This CDR3 reads CASSLFADTQYF. The CDR3 DNA follows: TGTGCCAGCAGCTTATTTGCAGATACGCAGTATTTT.